These 12 T cell receptor beta chains came from one sample sequenced in a study of cytomegalovirus exposure and HLA in healthy donors. Use of 60 Vbeta and 13 Jbeta primers characterized the PCR. Repertoires were generated with immunoSEQ multiplex PCR, while TCRdb's copy carries only in-frame clones and drops some. In the table there are about 160,000 clones, 75% to 80% of which are singletons. Source material: PBMCs. The receptors were sampled from a woman in her 50s in good health and CMV-seropositive.

The rearrangement links TRBV18 to TRBJ2-5; perhaps TRBD2 as D (5 bases). Trimming took off 3 bases at V and 4 bases at J, with 6 bases between the two ends. This CDR3 contains 12 residues. Looked up from germline, CDR1 is KGHSH and CDR2 is LQKENI. The CDR3 region is CASSPRGETQYF. The CDR3 nucleotides are TGTGCCAGCTCACCTCGGGGAGAGACCCAGTACTTC.

Details on this clone: The identical CDR3 is also encoded by other nucleotide sequences in the sample. V and J are TRBV5-1 and TRBJ1-2; 9 positions match TRBD1. Germline lookup yields CDR1 SGHRS and CDR2 YFSETQ. The CDR3 sequence is 15 residues long. The V gene end was trimmed by 5 bases and the J gene end by 7 bases; junction bases not matched to a gene: 12. CDR3 region: CASRLSPGQGGGYTF. CDR3 DNA sequence: TGCGCCAGCAGACTTAGCCCGGGACAGGGTGGTGGCTACACCTTC.

CDR3 amino acids: CASSPGIGNTIYF. The DNA of the CDR3 is TGTGCCAGCAGCCCAGGGATCGGAAACACCATATATTTT. The V gene is TRBV7-6, the J gene TRBJ1-3; D possibly corresponds to TRBD1 (5 bases). Germline CDR1 is SGHVS and CDR2 is FNYEAQ. V lost 5 bases and J lost 4, with 9 bases in between. The CDR3 length is 13 residues. Complete variable domain (other parts from reference TRBV7-6 and TRBJ1-3): GAGVSQSPRYKVTKRGQDVALRCDPISGHVSLYWYRQALGQGPEFLTYFNYEAQQDKSGLPNDRFSAERPEGSISTLTIQRTEQRDSAMYRCASSPGIGNTIYFGEGSWLTVV.

The chain links TRBV7-6 to TRBJ2-5; 11 nucleotides agree with TRBD2. This CDR3 comprises 17 residues. CDR1 is SGHVS and CDR2 is FNYEAQ in the germline V gene. The trim removed 1 base at V and 5 bases at J, leaving 9 bases unmatched. The CDR3 DNA is TGTGCCAGCAGCTTAGGAGTTAGCGGGGGGGCCGGCGAGACCCAGTACTTC. It codes for CASSLGVSGGAGETQYF. The full variable domain, with the rest looked up from reference TRBV7-6 and TRBJ2-5, is GAGVSQSPRYKVTKRGQDVALRCDPISGHVSLYWYRQALGQGPEFLTYFNYEAQQDKSGLPNDRFSAERPEGSISTLTIQRTEQRDSAMYRCASSLGVSGGAGETQYFGPGTRLLVL.

V usage is TRBV4-3 and J usage is TRBJ2-5, with D perhaps TRBD1 (5 bases). This CDR3 has 14 amino acids. Germline CDR1 reads LGHNA; CDR2 reads YSLEER. Trimming took 1 base from V and 11 from J, leaving 17 bases between them. In nucleotides, the CDR3 is TGCGCCAGCAGCCAAGTCGGCAGGGAAGGAGTGCAGTACTTC. This sequence encodes CASSQVGREGVQYF.

This sequence joins TRBV25-1 and TRBJ2-6; D is uncertain. V dropped 5 bases and J dropped 1 base, with 9 bases sitting between them. CDR1 is MGHDK and CDR2 is SYGVNS in the germline V gene. CDR3 length: 15 amino acids. The CDR3 coding sequence is TGTGCCAGCAGTACCTCCGGGTCTGGGGCCAACGTCCTGACTTTC. Its translation is CASSTSGSGANVLTF.

The chain has TRBV13 and TRBJ1-2; TRBD1 might be the D (6 bases). The CDR3 is made up of 14 amino acids. Germline assignment: CDR1 PRHDT and CDR2 FYEKMQ (reference sequence). Trimming shortened V by 1 base and J by 6 bases, and 12 bases separated the two germline ends. The CDR3 region has the DNA TGTGCCAGCAGCTTAGCAGGGGCGTTTAATGGCTACACCTTC. Translated: CASSLAGAFNGYTF.

The V call is TRBV6-1, the J call TRBJ2-3, with a tentative D call TRBD1 (7 bases). Germline V gene lookup returns CDR1 MNHNS and CDR2 SASEGT. This CDR3 is built from 15 residues. Trimming removed 3 bases at V and 2 bases at J, with 12 bases between. CDR3 DNA sequence: TGTGCCAGCAGTGATGGAGGGACAGCCACAGATACGCAGTATTTT. It specifies CASSDGGTATDTQYF.

This clone is a singleton in its sample. The chain has TRBV2 and TRBJ1-2, with D possibly matching TRBD1 (5 bases). CDR1 SNHLY and CDR2 FYNNEI come from the germline V gene. The CDR3 has 16 amino acids. V shed 4 bases and J shed 4 bases, with 19 bases lying between them. CDR3 sequence: CASSVAMGTVVYGYTF. As DNA, the CDR3 is TGTGCCAGCAGTGTAGCGATGGGGACTGTCGTCTATGGCTACACCTTC.

The chain uses TRBV5-4 and TRBJ2-3; 12 nucleotides line up with TRBD2. Germline CDR1 is SGHNT and CDR2 is YYREEE (reference sequence). Germline trimming cut 4 bases from V and 4 bases from J; bases unmatched to any gene: 4. CDR3 length: 15 residues. Here the CDR3 reads CASSPTSGSADTQYF. Written as DNA, the CDR3 is TGTGCCAGCAGCCCGACTAGCGGGAGTGCAGATACGCAGTATTTT.

This chain joins TRBV6-4 and TRBJ1-5, with TRBD1 as a possible D gene (6 bases). CDR3 length equals 14 residues. Per germline, CDR1 MRHNA and CDR2 SNTAGT. Trimming pared 7 bases from V and 4 bases from J, leaving 14 bases between. In DNA, the CDR3 is TGTGCCAGCAACAGCAGGGGTGGGAATCAGCCCCAGCATTTT. Translating gives CASNSRGGNQPQHF.

The chain carries TRBV7-8 and TRBJ2-7, with TRBD1 as a possible D gene (6 bases). The V gene lost 5 bases and the J gene lost 3 bases, with 20 bases spanning the gap. The germline gives CDR1 SGHVS, CDR2 FQNEAQ. This CDR3 comprises 16 residues. The CDR3: CASSLEGRWDNYEQYF. CDR3 bases: TGTGCCAGCAGCCTAGAGGGAAGGTGGGACAACTACGAGCAGTACTTC. The full variable domain, completed using reference TRBV7-8 and TRBJ2-7, is GAGVSQSPRYKVAKRGQDVALRCDPISGHVSLFWYQQALGQGPEFLTYFQNEAQLDKSGLPSDRFFAERPEGSVSTLKIQRTQQEDSAVYLCASSLEGRWDNYEQYFGPGTRLTVT.